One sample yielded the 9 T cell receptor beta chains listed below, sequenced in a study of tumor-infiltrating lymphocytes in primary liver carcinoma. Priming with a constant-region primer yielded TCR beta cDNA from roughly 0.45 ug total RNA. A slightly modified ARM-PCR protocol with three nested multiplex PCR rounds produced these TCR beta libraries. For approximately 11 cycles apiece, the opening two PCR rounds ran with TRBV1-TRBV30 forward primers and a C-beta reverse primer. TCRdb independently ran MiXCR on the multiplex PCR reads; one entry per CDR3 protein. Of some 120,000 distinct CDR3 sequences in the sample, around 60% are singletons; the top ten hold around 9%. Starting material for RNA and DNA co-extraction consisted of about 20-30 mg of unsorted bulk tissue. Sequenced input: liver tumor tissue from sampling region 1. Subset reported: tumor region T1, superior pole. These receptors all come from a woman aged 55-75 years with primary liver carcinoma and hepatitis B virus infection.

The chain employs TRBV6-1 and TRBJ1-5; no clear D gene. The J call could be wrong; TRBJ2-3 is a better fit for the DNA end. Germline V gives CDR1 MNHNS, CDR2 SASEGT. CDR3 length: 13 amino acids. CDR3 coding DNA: TGTGCCAGCAGTGAATCTGAGCTTCAGCCCCAGTATTTT. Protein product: CASSESELQPQYF.

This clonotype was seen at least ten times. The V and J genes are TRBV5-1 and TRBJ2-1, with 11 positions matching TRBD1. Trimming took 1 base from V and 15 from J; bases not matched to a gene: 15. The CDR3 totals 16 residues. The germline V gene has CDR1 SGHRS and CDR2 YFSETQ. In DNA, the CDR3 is TGCGCCAGCAGCTTGCTCTTCGGGACAGGGGGAGCCGCGGTGTTCTTC. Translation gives CASSLLFGTGGAAVFF.

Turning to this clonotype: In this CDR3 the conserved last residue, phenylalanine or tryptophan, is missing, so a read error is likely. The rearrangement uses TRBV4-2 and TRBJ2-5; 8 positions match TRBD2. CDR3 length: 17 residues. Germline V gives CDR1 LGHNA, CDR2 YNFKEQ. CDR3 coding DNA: TGTGGAAGCAGCCAAACCGGGACTAGGAATGTCCCAGAGACCCAGTACCTC. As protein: CGSSQTGTRNVPETQYL.

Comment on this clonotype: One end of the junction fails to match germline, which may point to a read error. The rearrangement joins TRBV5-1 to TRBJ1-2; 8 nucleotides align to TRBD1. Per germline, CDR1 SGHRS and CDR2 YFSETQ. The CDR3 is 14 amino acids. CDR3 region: CASILGQANYGYTF. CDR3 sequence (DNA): TGCGCCAGCATCTTGGGACAGGCCAACTATGGCTACACCTTC.

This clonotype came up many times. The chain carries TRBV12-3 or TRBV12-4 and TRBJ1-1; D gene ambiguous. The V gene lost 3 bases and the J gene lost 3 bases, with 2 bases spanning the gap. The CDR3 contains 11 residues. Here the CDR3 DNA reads TGTGCCAGCAGTTTGGACACTGAAGCTTTCTTT. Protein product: CASSLDTEAFF.

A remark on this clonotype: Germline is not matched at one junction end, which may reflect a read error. CDR3 residues: CASSPRGSGNNVQSF. CDR3 DNA: TGTGCCAGCAGCCCTCGGGGTAGCGGGAACAATGTGCAATCCTTC. The genes are TRBV11-3 and TRBJ2-1, with 8 bases identical to TRBD2. Germline loops: CDR1 SGHNT, CDR2 YENEEA. This CDR3 has 15 residues.

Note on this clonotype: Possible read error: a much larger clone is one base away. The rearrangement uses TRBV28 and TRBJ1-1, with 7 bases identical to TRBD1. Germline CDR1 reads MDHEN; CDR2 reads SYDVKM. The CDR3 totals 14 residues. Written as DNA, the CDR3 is TGTGCCAGCAGCCGGATGACAGGGAACACTGAAACTTTCTTT. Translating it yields CASSRMTGNTETFF.

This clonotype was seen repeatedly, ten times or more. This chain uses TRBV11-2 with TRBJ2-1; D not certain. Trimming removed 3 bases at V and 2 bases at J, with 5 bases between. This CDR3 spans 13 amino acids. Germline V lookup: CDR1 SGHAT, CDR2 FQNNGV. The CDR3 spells CASSLEPYNEQFF. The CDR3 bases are TGTGCCAGCAGCTTGGAGCCCTACAATGAGCAGTTCTTC.

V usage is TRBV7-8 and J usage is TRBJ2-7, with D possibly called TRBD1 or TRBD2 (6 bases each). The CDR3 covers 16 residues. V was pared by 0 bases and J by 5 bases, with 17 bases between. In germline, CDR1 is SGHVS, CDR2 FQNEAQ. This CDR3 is CASSLAPLGGQDEQYF. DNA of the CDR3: TGTGCCAGCAGCTTAGCCCCATTAGGGGGGCAGGACGAGCAGTACTTC.